This TCR beta chain was captured in a study of shared clonotypes between healthy human individuals. Study-wide background: Donor ages ranged 18 to 49 years: a couple of women, a few men. The study used three CD4 naive, three CD4 memory, two CD8 naive and one CD8 memory plate per donor.

CDR3 length: 13 residues. Germline CDR1 ENHRY, CDR2 SYGVKD. The ends lost 4 bases at V and 3 bases at J; junction bases unmatched: 2. Profiling relied on immunoSEQ multiplex PCR, and the TCRdb table lists in-frame clones only, not all of them. In the table there are 70,000 to 95,000 clones, about 61% of which are singletons. A word on this clone: Its specificity is unknown.

General study findings and limits: Sequencing depth was predicted to influence how clonotypes are shared among donors. Across subsets, estimated richness was generally greater for naive than for memory populations.

The genes are TRBV10-3 and TRBJ1-1; 7 bases map to TRBD1. Material: memory CD8+ T cells sorted from blood. Subset here: CD45RO+ cells pooled with CCR7-negative TemRA cells. The clonotype was recovered from a man aged 25-45 years in good health. DNA for the CDR3: TGTGCCATCAGTGCAGACAGGGACACTGAAGCTTTCTTT. It encodes CAISADRDTEAFF.